The entry that follows covers one T cell receptor (beta chain) sequence. Its cognate antigen is unknown. CDR3 length: 17 amino acids. Germline assignment: CDR1 SGHRS and CDR2 YFSETQ. V was pared by 0 bases and J by 0 bases, with 14 bases between. The sample is drawn from a study of post-analysis software for immune sequencing data. Across the whole study: Relapsing-remitting, secondary progressive and progressive-relapsing forms made up the multiple sclerosis disease courses.

TCR beta libraries were prepared from cDNA with unique molecular identifiers. Yield was approximately 500,000 cDNA molecules from around 1 to 10 million T cells. TCRdb re-analysed the PCR reads in MiXCR, keeping a single row per CDR3 protein. The sample contains hundreds of thousands of distinct CDR3 sequences, around 60% of which appear only once. The study's findings and limits: Patients carried roughly five TRBV segments more frequently than controls did, and TRBV5-6, TRBV5-1 and TRBV20-1 were among them. Same-batch preparations were strongly co-clustered by F measure. Significantly decreased normalized Chao1 diversity was recorded for multiple sclerosis patients relative to controls.

Sequencing used blood. The receptor comes from a girl aged 2 to 9 with multiple sclerosis. The chain links TRBV5-1 to TRBJ2-3, with a possible D match to TRBD2 (5 bases). CDR3 sequence: CASSLAEGRTSTDTQYF. DNA of the CDR3: TGCGCCAGCAGCTTGGCAGAGGGCAGGACCAGCACAGATACGCAGTATTTT.